This is a list of T cell receptor beta chains from one sample in a study of blood T cell repertoires in COVID-19. Measured with immunoSEQ multiplex PCR; TCRdb has only the in-frame clones, and not every one. Found here are tens of thousands of clones, about 90% of them singletons; the top ten hold roughly 12%. Sequencing input: peripheral blood. These receptors were obtained from a human donor in a cohort sampled during active COVID-19. CDR3s include the opening cysteine and the closing phenylalanine or tryptophan. The D gene is left open where the match is weak. Size values are once, few and many counts, or a class for expanded clones, and some rows have none.

v_gene	j_gene	abundance	d_gene	CDR3aa	CDR3nt
TRBV6-5	TRBJ2-1	NA	NA	CASTGNNEQFF	TGTGCCAGCACAGGGAACAATGAGCAGTTCTTC
TRBV5-4	TRBJ2-7	NA	NA	CASSLDRANEQYF	TGTGCCAGCAGCTTGGACAGGGCAAACGAGCAGTACTTC
TRBV9	TRBJ1-5	few	NA	CASSASLSNQPQHF	TGTGCCAGCAGCGCATCCTTGAGTAATCAGCCCCAGCATTTT
TRBV2	TRBJ2-7	once	NA	CARGGWQSTYEQYF	TGTGCCAGGGGGGGTTGGCAGTCCACCTACGAGCAGTACTTC
TRBV5-1	TRBJ1-1	NA	NA	CASSLDGVRTEAFF	TGCGCCAGCAGCTTGGACGGGGTTAGAACTGAAGCTTTCTTT
TRBV15	TRBJ1-6	NA	NA	CATSRASVDSPLHF	TGTGCCACCAGCAGAGCCAGTGTGGATTCACCCCTCCACTTT
TRBV19	TRBJ1-5	few	NA	CASSIERGQPQHF	TGTGCCAGTAGTATAGAAAGGGGCCAGCCCCAGCATTTT
TRBV7-2	TRBJ1-1	NA	NA	CASSSLWNTEAFF	TGTGCCAGCAGCTCCCTGTGGAACACTGAAGCTTTCTTT
TRBV19	TRBJ1-4	NA	NA	CASSILGGANEKLFF	TGTGCCAGTAGTATACTCGGAGGCGCTAATGAAAAACTGTTTTTT
TRBV12-5	TRBJ2-3	NA	TRBD1	CASGSGTELSTDTQYF	TGTGCTAGTGGCTCCGGGACAGAGCTTAGCACAGATACGCAGTATTTT
TRBV29-1	TRBJ2-3	NA	TRBD1	CSADKTGGGTDTQYF	TGCAGCGCAGATAAAACAGGGGGTGGCACAGATACGCAGTATTTT
TRBV24-1	TRBJ2-3	once	NA	CATSDLGGVATDTQYF	TGTGCCACCAGTGATTTAGGGGGAGTTGCTACAGATACGCAGTATTTT
TRBV6-4	TRBJ1-2	NA	TRBD1	CASSDSAGGNGYTF	TGTGCCAGCAGTGACTCGGCAGGGGGCAATGGCTACACCTTC
TRBV10-2	TRBJ1-5	NA	TRBD1	CASSDLGQGYQPQHF	TGCGCCAGCAGTGATTTGGGACAGGGGTACCAGCCCCAGCATTTT
TRBV6-5	TRBJ2-5	NA	TRBD1	CASSPTGTGGETQYF	TGTGCCAGCAGTCCTACCGGGACAGGAGGGGAGACCCAGTACTTC
TRBV6-2/TRBV6-3	TRBJ2-7	NA	TRBD2	CASSTLGRASPYEQYF	TGTGCCAGCAGTACCCTCGGGAGGGCGTCGCCCTACGAGCAGTACTTC
TRBV5-1	TRBJ2-3	NA	NA	CASSQTRETDTQYF	TGCGCCAGCAGCCAAACTAGGGAGACAGATACGCAGTATTTT
TRBV7-6	TRBJ1-6	few	NA	CASSLVRGENSPLHF	TGTGCCAGCAGCTTAGTCCGTGGGGAGAATTCACCCCTCCACTTT
TRBV3-1/TRBV3-2	TRBJ2-1	NA	TRBD2	CASSQTYRGGDYYNEQFF	TGTGCCAGCAGCCAGACCTACCGGGGGGGGGACTACTACAATGAGCAGTTCTTC
TRBV5-1	TRBJ2-1	NA	NA	CASRLREYNEQFF	TGCGCCAGCAGGCTTAGAGAATACAATGAGCAGTTCTTC
TRBV19	TRBJ1-2	NA	NA	CASSLQGAYGYTF	TGTGCCAGTAGTTTACAGGGAGCCTATGGCTACACCTTC
TRBV30	TRBJ1-1	NA	NA	CAWNYGELAEAFF	TGTGCCTGGAACTACGGGGAACTGGCTGAAGCTTTCTTT
TRBV4-2	TRBJ2-2	NA	NA	CASSQEQDRNTGELFF	TGTGCCAGCAGCCAAGAACAGGACAGGAACACCGGGGAGCTGTTTTTT
TRBV5-8	TRBJ2-2	NA	NA	CASSPEGRVDTGELFF	TGTGCCAGCAGCCCGGAGGGCAGGGTGGACACCGGGGAGCTGTTTTTT
TRBV28	TRBJ1-6	NA	TRBD1	CASTWGQPYNSPLHF	TGTGCCAGCACCTGGGGACAGCCGTATAATTCACCCCTCCACTTT
TRBV4-3	TRBJ2-3	NA	TRBD2	CASSQTPPSGGGADTQYF	TGCGCCAGCAGCCAAACCCCGCCGTCGGGGGGGGGTGCAGATACGCAGTATTTT
TRBV7-9	TRBJ1-5	NA	NA	CASSSLGNQPQHF	TGTGCCAGCAGCTCCCTAGGCAATCAGCCCCAGCATTTT
TRBV7-9	TRBJ1-3	NA	NA	CASSQGRGASGNTIYF	TGTGCCAGCAGCCAGGGGCGGGGGGCCTCTGGAAACACCATATATTTT
TRBV7-6	TRBJ2-2	NA	TRBD1	CASSYRGGEGGELFF	TGTGCCAGCAGCTATAGAGGGGGCGAGGGCGGGGAGCTGTTTTTT
TRBV5-1	TRBJ2-7	NA	TRBD2	CASSLSGTSGGPGSYEQYF	TGCGCCAGCAGCTTGTCTGGGACTAGCGGGGGGCCCGGCTCCTACGAGCAGTACTTC
TRBV3-1/TRBV3-2	TRBJ1-2	NA	NA	CASSQGGFGYTF	TGTGCCAGCAGCCAAGGAGGGTTTGGCTACACCTTC
TRBV9	TRBJ1-1	NA	TRBD1	CASSALEGARNGAFF	TGTGCCAGCAGCGCCTTAGAGGGGGCTCGAAATGGGGCTTTCTTT
TRBV6-6	TRBJ2-5	NA	NA	CASSYSSLAGETQYF	TGTGCCAGCAGTTACTCGAGCCTAGCAGGAGAGACCCAGTACTTC
TRBV6-6	TRBJ1-1	NA	NA	CASSSPDGKNTEAFF	TGTGCCAGCAGCTCCCCTGACGGGAAGAACACTGAAGCTTTCTTT
TRBV10-3	TRBJ2-3	NA	TRBD1	CATNPGTGGRTDTQYF	TGTGCCACCAACCCGGGGACAGGGGGTAGAACAGATACGCAGTATTTT
TRBV5-1	TRBJ2-5	NA	NA	CASTMARTGDQETQYF	TGCGCCAGCACCATGGCCCGGACGGGGGATCAAGAGACCCAGTACTTC
TRBV5-6	TRBJ2-7	NA	NA	CASSSGGSLFYEQYF	TGTGCCAGCAGTTCGGGGGGCTCTTTGTTCTACGAGCAGTACTTC
TRBV7-9	TRBJ2-3	NA	NA	CASSLALRGADTQYF	TGTGCCAGCAGCTTAGCTCTCAGGGGGGCAGATACGCAGTATTTT
TRBV18	TRBJ1-2	NA	NA	CASILSGVNYGYTF	TGTGCCAGCATCCTTTCCGGGGTAAACTATGGCTACACCTTC
TRBV11-2	TRBJ2-5	once	NA	CASSLGQSIYGTQYF	TGTGCCAGCAGCTTAGGTCAATCTATTTACGGGACCCAGTACTTC
TRBV5-4	TRBJ2-1	NA	TRBD2	CASSASGGSNNEQFF	TGTGCCAGCAGCGCGAGCGGGGGGTCAAACAATGAGCAGTTCTTC
TRBV5-1	TRBJ2-3	NA	NA	CASSLTSQSLAYKDTQYF	TGCGCCAGCAGCTTGACATCACAATCGTTAGCGTATAAGGATACGCAGTATTTT
TRBV5-4	TRBJ2-7	NA	NA	CASSRQGLSYEQYF	TGTGCCAGCAGCCGTCAGGGGCTCTCCTACGAGCAGTACTTC
TRBV27	TRBJ2-7	NA	NA	CASSLAESGAEQYF	TGTGCCAGCAGTTTGGCCGAGTCAGGGGCCGAGCAGTACTTC
TRBV29-1	TRBJ1-4	NA	TRBD1	CSGTTGTGCEKLFF	TGCAGCGGTACTACCGGGACAGGGTGCGAAAAACTGTTTTTT
TRBV30	TRBJ2-2	NA	TRBD2	CAWSPRRTSGAYRELFF	TGTGCCTGGAGTCCAAGGCGGACTAGCGGGGCCTATCGGGAGCTGTTTTTT
TRBV6-2/TRBV6-3	TRBJ2-6	NA	NA	CASSAVSGIGSSGANVLTF	TGTGCCAGCAGTGCCGTTTCGGGGATCGGGTCTTCTGGGGCCAACGTCCTGACTTTC
TRBV7-2	TRBJ1-1	NA	NA	CASSFWGQGNTEAFF	TGTGCCAGCAGCTTTTGGGGTCAGGGGAACACTGAAGCTTTCTTT
TRBV7-6	TRBJ2-5	NA	NA	CASSNLYGRGHQETQYF	TGTGCCAGCAGCAACCTCTACGGGCGGGGGCACCAAGAGACCCAGTACTTC
TRBV5-1	TRBJ2-1	NA	TRBD2	CASSLTSGVYEQFF	TGCGCCAGCAGCTTAACTAGCGGGGTATATGAGCAGTTCTTC
TRBV6-5	TRBJ2-7	NA	TRBD1	CASLDREIYEQYF	TGTGCCAGCTTGGACAGGGAGATTTACGAGCAGTACTTC
TRBV11-2	TRBJ1-1	NA	NA	CASRLGQPNTEAFF	TGTGCCAGCAGACTAGGACAGCCGAACACTGAAGCTTTCTTT
TRBV20-1	TRBJ1-5	NA	TRBD1	CSASSGTGGYSNQPQHF	TGCAGTGCTAGTTCTGGGACAGGGGGCTATAGCAATCAGCCCCAGCATTTT
TRBV19	TRBJ1-2	NA	NA	CASNPTQGRGSNYGYTF	TGTGCCAGTAACCCCACCCAGGGAAGGGGTTCTAACTATGGCTACACCTTC
TRBV3-1/TRBV3-2	TRBJ2-7	NA	TRBD1	CASSQRDRGGEQYF	TGTGCCAGCAGCCAGAGGGACAGGGGTGGCGAGCAGTACTTC
TRBV6-2/TRBV6-3	TRBJ2-3	NA	NA	CASSYSRDSGGWADTQYF	TGTGCCAGCAGTTACTCGAGGGACTCCGGCGGTTGGGCAGATACGCAGTATTTT
TRBV6-4	TRBJ1-5	NA	NA	CASIYRQDGFQPQHF	TGTGCCAGCATTTACCGACAGGATGGGTTTCAGCCCCAGCATTTT
TRBV19	TRBJ2-5	few	NA	CASSSGTKQETQYF	TGTGCCAGTAGTAGCGGGACGAAACAAGAGACCCAGTACTTC